The clone carrying this T cell receptor beta chain was seen at least ten times. The junction shows a germline mismatch at one end, possibly a read error. This specimen belongs to a study of T cells in Graves' hyperthyroidism and ophthalmopathy. The CDR3 is made up of 12 amino acids. CDR1 MDHEN and CDR2 SYDVKM come from the germline V gene. The TCR beta CDR3 regions underwent amplification using RNA transcripts as the source. The HTBI primer set drove a first-round RT-PCR of the TCR CDR3. TCRdb itself ran the multiplex PCR reads through MiXCR, one entry per CDR3 protein. The sample lists some 550,000 distinct CDR3 sequences; 15% to 20% were seen once.

The V call is TRBV28, the J call TRBJ1-2; D is undetermined. The material sequenced was blood. The source of this sequence is a woman between 40 and 55 years old with Graves' ophthalmopathy. In nucleotides, the CDR3 is TGTGCCAGCGGGGTTAGCGGGTATGACTACACCTTC. This sequence encodes CASGVSGYDYTF.